This TCR beta chain was recovered during a study of blood T cells in healthy people across ages. Using a J-beta primer mix together with a sample-barcoded 5' primer, a second PCR was run for roughly 6 to 11 cycles. TCRdb re-called the 5' RACE reads with MiXCR, one entry per CDR3 protein. In the table there are some 780,000 distinct CDR3 sequences, 56% of which are singletons. A minimum of 5 micrograms of total RNA was extracted per sample. The TCR sequence derives from a middle-aged man in good health. The specimen was blood.

This chain's CDR3 is CASSSRDRGGYGYTF. CDR3 bases: TGTGCCAGCAGCAGCCGGGACAGGGGGGGCTATGGCTACACCTTC. The chain employs TRBV6-5 and TRBJ1-2, with 11 bases fitting TRBD1. The V and J ends lost 6 bases and 4 bases, in that order; junction bases with no gene match: 7. The CDR3 runs to 15 residues. Germline V gene sequence: CDR1 MNHEY, CDR2 SVGAGI.